The source of this T cell receptor beta chain is a study of shared clonotypes between healthy human individuals. Only CD45RO-negative cells positively selected for CCR7 counted as naive CD8 cells, so terminally differentiated effector memory CD45RA+ cells were excluded. This CDR3 spans 15 amino acids. Looked up from germline, CDR1 is MDHEN and CDR2 is SYDVKM. J gave up 4 bases and V 11 bases, and 14 bases lay outside the gene matches. TCRdb keeps only in-frame clones here, not all; method: immunoSEQ multiplex PCR. This sample has some 2 million clones, with approximately 94% found just once. The study's findings and limits: Sampling covered nothing but blood. Tissue TCR repertoires likely differ from those found in blood. Sequencing depth was a factor that was expected to affect clonotype sharing among donors.

Notes on this clone: The antigen is not known.

The receptor comes from a man aged 18-30 years in good health. This chain links TRBV28 with TRBJ2-3, with 8 bases aligning to TRBD2. Sequenced sample: naive CD8+ T cells sorted from blood. The CDR3 here is CASPPGGGVSDTQYF. The CDR3 coding sequence is TGTGCCTCCCCTCCGGGGGGGGGCGTTTCAGATACGCAGTATTTT.